In this sample, the clone carrying this TCR beta chain turned up a few times. The source of the sample is a study of Ad26.COV2.S vaccination and SARS-CoV-2 variants. Study-wide background: Donor was assigned to the Ad26.COV2.S arm of trial COV1001.

This CDR3 region has 17 residues. The trim removed 5 bases at V and 1 base at J, leaving 14 bases unmatched. Germline V gene data show CDR1 as SEHNR and CDR2 as FQNEAQ (reference sequence). The data were produced by immunoSEQ multiplex PCR, yet TCRdb's version contains in-frame clones alone and is incomplete. This sample has 300,000 to 350,000 clones; 85% to 90% occur once, and the top ten carry 5.5%. Stated treatment: some 20 received Ad26.COV2.S at low or high dose, single or two shots; five or six received placebo; per-sample allocation not given. Sampling was done on day 63 after the first vaccine or placebo injection. The individual, an adult aged 18-55 years, was a donor in Boston. Ad26 vector vaccine expressed Wuhan-strain SARS-CoV-2 spike.

The sample consisted of peripheral blood, taken in a trial of Ad26.COV2.S vaccine versus placebo. The sequence was obtained from a person between 18 and 59 years old who received the Ad26.COV2.S COVID-19 vaccine or a placebo. The V call is TRBV7-9, the J call TRBJ2-7, with 7 nucleotides matching TRBD1. CDR3 sequence reads: CASSLPFDREYSYEQYF. CDR3 DNA: TGTGCCAGCAGCCTCCCGTTTGACAGGGAATATTCCTACGAGCAGTACTTC.